One T cell receptor beta chain is described in this entry. The data derive from a study of blood T cell repertoires in COVID-19. Turning to the study itself: Acute and convalescent COVID-19 samples came from the United States, Italy and Spain.

After removal of 0 bases from V and 6 bases from J, the junction contained 3 bases not matched to a gene. Per germline, CDR1 SGDLS and CDR2 YYNGEE. This CDR3 spans 14 amino acids. Authors' analysis steps: Reference gene primer amplification gave estimated nucleated cell counts. Measured with immunoSEQ multiplex PCR; TCRdb has only the in-frame clones, and not every one. The V and J calls and clone size were taken over from that table, and D and trimming were inferred from the DNA. This sample has about 59,000 clones, with around nine tenths found just once. Sample: peripheral blood. This sequence joins TRBV9 and TRBJ2-3, with 8 bases matching TRBD2. This sequence originates from an older man with acute or convalescent COVID-19. The CDR3 coding sequence is TGTGCCAGCAGCGTAGTTGCTAGCGGGGATACGCAGTATTTT. It translates to CASSVVASGDTQYF.